These T cell receptor beta chains were read from a single sample in a study of blood T cell repertoires in COVID-19. TCRdb's table, derived via immunoSEQ multiplex PCR, lists solely in-frame clones and lacks some. The data contain some 150,000 clones, more than 80% of them singletons. The specimen sequenced was peripheral blood. The receptors derive from a man between 65 and 80 years old with acute or convalescent COVID-19. The conserved cysteine and the conserved F or W are not part of the CDR3 here.

TRBV6-1	TRBJ1-3	ASSEWPSGNTIY
TRBV24-1	TRBJ1-2	ATSDLRTGGGGYT
TRBV5-1	TRBJ2-1	ASSLALAGAGNEQF
TRBV27	TRBJ1-5	ASTDRGPNQPQH
TRBV29-1	TRBJ2-2	SVQLNQGTGELF
TRBV9	TRBJ2-3	ASSVVFGGVGGTDTQY
TRBV24-1	TRBJ2-1	ATSTSGGASYNEQF
TRBV28	TRBJ1-2	ASSASRAGQGAGGYT
TRBV5-8	TRBJ2-1	ASSSGSAGIGYNEQF
TRBV12-3/TRBV12-4	TRBJ1-4	ASSRQGYEKLF
TRBV28	TRBJ2-3	ASSSRLAGFTDTQY
TRBV5-4	TRBJ2-7	ASSFHRGLSYEQY
TRBV7-8	TRBJ2-7	ASSDAGGGYEQY
TRBV2	TRBJ1-1	ASRDHRGLIYTEAF
TRBV5-6	TRBJ1-4	ASSFSLNEKLF
TRBV9	TRBJ1-1	ASSALTPRETEAF
TRBV7-9	TRBJ1-2	ASSRPGQQNYGYT
TRBV28	TRBJ1-4	ASSSRGLPNEKLF
TRBV5-1	TRBJ1-3	ASSLSGTGTGTIY
TRBV19	TRBJ2-7	ASSMWGNSYEQY
TRBV10-3	TRBJ2-2	AISQTPGGRGTGELF
TRBV24-1	TRBJ2-3	ATSGITMTGTDTQY
TRBV5-4	TRBJ1-1	ASSARQENTEAF
TRBV3-1/TRBV3-2	TRBJ1-2	ASSQEGGQGYGYT
TRBV19	TRBJ1-5	ASSSGGYSNQPQH
TRBV11-3	TRBJ2-3	ASSLLSGGTDTQY
TRBV28	TRBJ1-2	ASSYTGTGRLNYGYT
TRBV6-5	TRBJ2-5	ASRLRGGEETQY
TRBV7-9	TRBJ2-3	ASSAKLTGGGTDTQY
TRBV7-2	TRBJ1-4	ASSTRGGGSEKLF
TRBV9	TRBJ1-1	ASSPRTGRENTEAF
TRBV5-1	TRBJ1-6	ASSLNGYGDSPLH
TRBV7-2	TRBJ2-3	ASSPGQGWADTQY
TRBV6-5	TRBJ1-5	ASSYQGIGNQPQH
TRBV24-1	TRBJ1-5	ATSDLLSNQPQH
TRBV19	TRBJ1-1	ASRKGQGNTEAF